This TCR beta chain was observed in a study of T cells in localized non-small cell lung cancer. General study points: It was uninvolved adjacent lung that showed the highest T cell clonality, exceeding tumor. Prolonged overall survival went with higher T cell density in the blood. Across samples, adjacent lung featured a median around 55 of the top 100 tumor clones.

With respect to this clone: Its antigen remains unidentified.

This CDR3 region has 15 residues. Data came from immunoSEQ multiplex PCR; TCRdb stores just in-frame clones and leaves some out. The sample comprises 35,000 to 50,000 clones, roughly 77% of which are singletons, and over 30% rests with the top ten. V gene TRBV5-2 combines with J gene TRBJ2-1; the table calls TRBD1, which could not be checked here. TRBV5-2 is given as a pseudogene. Sequences were derived from PBMCs, sampled before any cancer treatment. This receptor was taken from a woman aged 35 to 70 with stage II squamous cell lung carcinoma. CDR3 region: CASRYRDSSYNEQFF. In nucleotides, the CDR3 is TGTGCCAGCAGATACCGGGACAGCTCATACAATGAGCAGTTCTTC.